What follows is one T cell receptor beta chain and its context. TCRdb keeps only in-frame clones here, not all; method: immunoSEQ multiplex PCR. This table has about 59,000 clones, about 89% appearing once. Trimming removed 4 bases from V and 6 bases from J, with 19 bases in between. Germline V CDR1 and CDR2: MRHNA, SNTAGT. This CDR3 is built from 15 residues. Stated time point: neoterminal ileum biopsy at postoperative endoscopy, about 6 months after surgery. This entry comes from a study of T cell repertoires in ileal Crohn's disease. Study details: M6 samples are neoterminal ileum biopsies from postoperative colonoscopy.

The chain has TRBV6-4 and TRBJ2-7; weak D call: TRBD1 (6 bases). Sequencing used ileal tissue. The source is an adult with Crohn's disease. The CDR3 loop is CASSVSRRGGCEQYV. The DNA for the CDR3 is TGTGCCAGCAGTGTCTCCAGGAGAGGGGGTTGCGAGCAGTACGTC.